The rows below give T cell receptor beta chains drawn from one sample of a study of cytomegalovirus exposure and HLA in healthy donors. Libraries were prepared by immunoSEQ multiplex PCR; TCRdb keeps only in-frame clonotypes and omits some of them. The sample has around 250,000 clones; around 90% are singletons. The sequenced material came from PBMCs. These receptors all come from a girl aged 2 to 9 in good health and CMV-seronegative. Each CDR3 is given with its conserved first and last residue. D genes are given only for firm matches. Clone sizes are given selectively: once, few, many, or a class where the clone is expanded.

CASSPAGTGIYEQYF	TGCGCCAGCAGTCCCGCCGGGACAGGGATCTACGAGCAGTACTTC	TRBD1	TRBV10-1	TRBJ2-7	NA	15
CASSLDRVEQYF	TGTGCCAGCAGCTTAGATCGCGTCGAGCAGTACTTC	NA	TRBV7-2	TRBJ2-7	NA	12
CASSPTEANEKLFF	TGTGCCAGCAGCCCGACAGAGGCTAATGAAAAACTGTTTTTT	NA	TRBV11-2	TRBJ1-4	few	14
CASSVTGSNEKLFF	TGTGCCAGCAGTGTGACAGGGTCTAATGAAAAACTGTTTTTT	TRBD1	TRBV2	TRBJ1-4	NA	14
CASSVDRAVAYNEQFF	TGTGCCAGCAGCGTAGATCGAGCGGTTGCTTACAATGAGCAGTTCTTC	NA	TRBV9	TRBJ2-1	NA	16
CSARGDTEAFF	TGCAGTGCGCGGGGGGACACTGAAGCTTTCTTT	NA	TRBV20-1	TRBJ1-1	NA	11
CAWSPRDRRIAFF	TGTGCCTGGAGTCCGCGGGACAGAAGAATAGCTTTCTTT	TRBD1	TRBV30	TRBJ1-1	NA	13
CASSLTGSNQPQHF	TGTGCCAGCAGCCTGACAGGTAGCAATCAGCCCCAGCATTTT	NA	TRBV7-2	TRBJ1-5	NA	14
CASSLSPGLVRESSYNEQFF	TGTGCCAGCAGCTTGTCCCCGGGACTAGTCAGGGAAAGCTCCTACAATGAGCAGTTCTTC	TRBD2	TRBV5-4	TRBJ2-1	NA	20
CASSASLQETQYF	TGTGCCAGCAGCGCGAGCCTTCAAGAGACCCAGTACTTC	NA	TRBV11-2	TRBJ2-5	NA	13
CASRKGPGGSIKSYEQYF	TGTGCCAGCAGGAAAGGGCCGGGAGGGAGTATCAAATCCTACGAGCAGTACTTC	TRBD2	TRBV7-6	TRBJ2-7	NA	18
CASSPGQGFHEQYF	TGTGCCAGCAGTCCGGGACAGGGATTTCACGAGCAGTACTTC	TRBD1	TRBV5-6	TRBJ2-7	NA	14
CASSLAGGIETQYF	TGTGCCAGCTCTTTAGCGGGGGGGATTGAGACCCAGTACTTC	TRBD2	TRBV27	TRBJ2-5	few	14
CASTSGTDDPLYGYTF	TGTGCCAGCACCTCCGGGACAGACGACCCCCTCTATGGCTACACCTTC	TRBD1	TRBV14	TRBJ1-2	NA	16
CSVVRGNEQYF	TGCAGCGTTGTCCGGGGAAACGAGCAGTACTTC	NA	TRBV29-1	TRBJ2-7	NA	11
CASSQTSGRRETQYF	TGTGCCAGCAGCCAGACTAGCGGGAGGAGGGAGACCCAGTACTTC	TRBD2	TRBV16	TRBJ2-5	NA	15
CASSVPSGGANEQFF	TGTGCCAGCAGTGTCCCTAGCGGGGGGGCCAATGAGCAGTTCTTC	TRBD2	TRBV27	TRBJ2-1	once	15
CASSLNGQGSYEQYF	TGCGCCAGCAGCTTGAACGGACAGGGGTCCTACGAGCAGTACTTC	TRBD1	TRBV4-1	TRBJ2-7	NA	15
CASRTLAGGITDTQYF	TGTGCCAGCAGGACCCTAGCGGGGGGGATAACAGATACGCAGTATTTT	TRBD2	TRBV27	TRBJ2-3	NA	16
CASSQEWGQRRREKLFF	TGCGCCAGCAGCCAAGAGTGGGGACAGAGGAGGAGGGAAAAACTGTTTTTT	TRBD1	TRBV4-1	TRBJ1-4	NA	17
CAISGRSSYEQYF	TGTGCCATCAGCGGCCGGAGCTCCTACGAGCAGTACTTC	NA	TRBV10-3	TRBJ2-7	NA	13
CASSLRTGGNEQFF	TGTGCCAGCAGTCTACGGACAGGGGGCAATGAGCAGTTCTTC	TRBD1	TRBV27	TRBJ2-1	NA	14
CASSTLAGEETQYF	TGTGCCAGCAGCACCTTAGCGGGAGAGGAGACCCAGTACTTC	TRBD2	TRBV7-9	TRBJ2-5	NA	14
CASRRDFGYTF	TGTGCCAGCCGCCGGGACTTTGGCTACACCTTC	NA	TRBV6-5	TRBJ1-2	NA	11
CASSPDLISSYNEQFF	TGTGCCAGCAGCCCCGACTTAATTAGCTCCTACAATGAGCAGTTCTTC	NA	TRBV7-8	TRBJ2-1	NA	16
CASSLIPSGTAGNTIYF	TGTGCCAGCAGCTTAATACCATCCGGGACAGCTGGAAACACCATATATTTT	TRBD1	TRBV7-2	TRBJ1-3	NA	17
CASSPRTSGASYNEQFF	TGTGCCAGCAGTCCCCGGACTAGCGGGGCGTCCTACAATGAGCAGTTCTTC	TRBD2	TRBV27	TRBJ2-1	NA	17
CASSQWSTGSHYEQYF	TGCGCCAGCAGCCAATGGTCCACAGGTTCACACTACGAGCAGTACTTC	NA	TRBV4-1	TRBJ2-7	NA	16
CASSKLQGSAPGYTF	TGTGCCAGCAGTAAATTACAGGGGTCGGCGCCGGGCTACACCTTC	TRBD1	TRBV6-5	TRBJ1-2	NA	15
CASRSTSGGVDTQYF	TGTGCCAGCAGGTCGACTAGCGGGGGCGTAGATACGCAGTATTTT	TRBD2	TRBV14	TRBJ2-3	NA	15
CATSVRDRGSGANVLTF	TGTGCCACCAGCGTCCGGGACAGGGGTTCTGGGGCCAACGTCCTGACTTTC	TRBD1	TRBV15	TRBJ2-6	NA	17
CASSVGPGDTQYF	TGTGCCAGCAGCGTAGGGCCGGGAGATACGCAGTATTTT	NA	TRBV9	TRBJ2-3	NA	13
CASSEASGGPYGYTF	TGTGCCAGCAGTGAAGCCTCGGGAGGACCCTATGGCTACACCTTC	NA	TRBV2	TRBJ1-2	NA	15
CAWSRGTAQYF	TGTGCCTGGAGTCGCGGGACGGCGCAGTATTTT	NA	TRBV30	TRBJ2-3	NA	11
CAITPGGPNEQYF	TGTGCCATCACCCCCGGAGGGCCGAACGAGCAGTACTTC	NA	TRBV10-3	TRBJ2-7	NA	13
CSAGPGGNTEAFF	TGCAGCGCAGGTCCAGGGGGCAACACTGAAGCTTTCTTT	TRBD1	TRBV29-1	TRBJ1-1	once	13
CASSYLENTGELFF	TGTGCCAGCAGTTATCTAGAGAACACCGGGGAGCTGTTTTTT	NA	TRBV27	TRBJ2-2	NA	14
CASSLGGKRRDTQYF	TGTGCCAGCAGCTTGGGAGGTAAACGAAGAGATACGCAGTATTTT	NA	TRBV13	TRBJ2-3	NA	15
CASSLETLNTEAFF	TGTGCCAGCAGCTTAGAGACACTGAACACTGAAGCTTTCTTT	NA	TRBV7-8	TRBJ1-1	NA	14